This T cell receptor (beta chain) stems from a study of cytomegalovirus exposure and HLA in healthy donors. Germline CDR1 reads MNHNY; CDR2 reads SVGAGI (reference sequence). With 6 bases removed from V and 1 base from J, the gap between germline ends came to 15 bases. The CDR3 runs 15 residues. Study-wide points: In the roughly 120 validation repertoires, a later analysis found that first-cohort TCR clusters tended to co-occur. The study flagged around 150 TCR beta chains as cytomegalovirus-associated.

On this clone: Its antigen is still unknown.

The repertoire was sequenced with immunoSEQ multiplex PCR; TCRdb's copy has only in-frame clones and lacks some. The sample shows approximately 190,000 clones, approximately 88% of them seen only once. This sequence was found in a man between 18 and 29 years old in good health and CMV-seropositive. Sequencing was done on a sample of PBMCs. The V gene is TRBV6-6, the J gene TRBJ1-1; D may be TRBD1 (5 bases). The CDR3 nucleotides are TGTGCCAGCAGGCCTGCGGCCAGGGCGAACACTGAAGCTTTCTTT. This encodes CASRPAARANTEAFF.